This T cell receptor beta chain was sequenced for a study of immune characterization of retroperitoneal liposarcoma. TCRdb re-called the PCR reads with MiXCR, one entry per CDR3 protein. The profile shows under 2,000 distinct CDR3 sequences, about 45% of them singletons. This CDR3 is 16 amino acids long. The germline V gene encodes CDR1 SGHAT and CDR2 FQNNGV. This clonotype was obtained from a female donor with retroperitoneal liposarcoma. The chain links TRBV11-2 to TRBJ2-5; 9 nucleotides match TRBD2. The end of the DNA is better explained by TRBJ2-1, so the J call may be wrong. The sequenced sample was tumor tissue. The CDR3 spells CASSLGVAGEHYEQFF. CDR3 nucleotides: TGTGCCAGCAGCTTAGGGGTAGCGGGAGAACACTACGAGCAGTTCTTC.